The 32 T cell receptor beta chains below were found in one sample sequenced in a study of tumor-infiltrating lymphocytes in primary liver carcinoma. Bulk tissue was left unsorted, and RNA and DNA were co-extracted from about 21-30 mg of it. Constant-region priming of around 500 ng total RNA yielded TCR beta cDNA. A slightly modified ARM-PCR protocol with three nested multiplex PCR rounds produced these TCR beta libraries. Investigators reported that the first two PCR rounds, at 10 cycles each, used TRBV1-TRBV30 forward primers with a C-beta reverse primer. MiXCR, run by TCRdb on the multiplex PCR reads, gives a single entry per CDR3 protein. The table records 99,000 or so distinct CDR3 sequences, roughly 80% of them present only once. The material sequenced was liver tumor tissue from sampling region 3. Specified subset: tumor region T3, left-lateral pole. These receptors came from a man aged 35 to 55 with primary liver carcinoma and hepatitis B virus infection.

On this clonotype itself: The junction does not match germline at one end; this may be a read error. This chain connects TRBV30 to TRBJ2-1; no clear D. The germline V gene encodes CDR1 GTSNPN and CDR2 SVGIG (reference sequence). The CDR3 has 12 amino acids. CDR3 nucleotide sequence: TGTGCCTGGAGCCACTCTAACAATGGGCAGTTCTTC. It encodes CAWSHSNNGQFF.

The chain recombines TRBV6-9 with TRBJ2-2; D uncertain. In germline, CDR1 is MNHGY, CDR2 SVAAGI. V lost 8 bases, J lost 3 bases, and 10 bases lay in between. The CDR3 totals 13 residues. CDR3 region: CASSKVDTGELFF. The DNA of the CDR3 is TGTGCCAGCTCCAAGGTGGACACCGGGGAGCTGTTTTTT.

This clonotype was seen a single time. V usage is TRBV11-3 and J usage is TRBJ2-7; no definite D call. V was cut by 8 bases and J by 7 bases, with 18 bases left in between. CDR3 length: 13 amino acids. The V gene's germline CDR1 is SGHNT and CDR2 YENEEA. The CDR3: CASAFGFLGEQYF. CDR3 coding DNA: TGTGCCAGCGCCTTCGGGTTTTTGGGTGAGCAGTACTTC.

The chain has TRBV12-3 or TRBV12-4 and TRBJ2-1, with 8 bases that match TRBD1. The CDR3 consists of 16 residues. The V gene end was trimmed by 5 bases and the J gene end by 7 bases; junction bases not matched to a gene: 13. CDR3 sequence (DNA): TGTGCCAGCAGTGCACCCGGGACAGGCCCTTATAATGAGCAGTTCTTC. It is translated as CASSAPGTGPYNEQFF.

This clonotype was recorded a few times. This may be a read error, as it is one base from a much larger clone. CDR3 coding DNA: TGTGCCTGGAGTGTACGGACGGGGAGCGAGCAGTACTTC. This translates into CAWSVRTGSEQYF. The chain has TRBV30 and TRBJ2-7; TRBD2 might be the D (5 bases). The CDR3 consists of 13 residues. CDR1 GTSNPN and CDR2 SVGIG come from the germline V gene (reference sequence). Deletions cut 0 bases from V and 6 bases from J, with 12 bases between. The full variable domain, its missing parts supplied by reference TRBV30 and TRBJ2-7, is SQTIHQWPATLVQPVGSPLSLECTVEGTSNPNLYWYRQAAGRGLQLLFYSVGIGQISSEVPQNLSASRPQDRQFILSSKKLLLSDSGFYLCAWSVRTGSEQYFGPGTRLTVT.

The CDR3 reads CASSYPQPSGSGEQYF. In DNA, the CDR3 is TGTGCCAGCAGTTACCCCCAACCAAGCGGGAGTGGTGAGCAGTACTTC. The chain carries TRBV6-6 and TRBJ2-7; the match to TRBD2 covers 8 bases. Per germline, CDR1 MNHNY and CDR2 SVGAGI (reference sequence). This CDR3 contains 16 residues. V was pared by 2 bases and J by 7 bases, with 13 bases of the junction left unmatched.

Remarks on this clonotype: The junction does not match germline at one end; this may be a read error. The CDR3 loop is CASSITGPYDEQFF. For the CDR3, the DNA is TGTGCCAGCAGCATCACCGGCCCCTACGATGAGCAGTTCTTC. The gene calls are TRBV11-3 and TRBJ2-1, with no clear D. Germline lookup yields CDR1 SGHNT and CDR2 YENEEA. The length of the CDR3 is 14 residues. Drawing the rest from reference TRBV11-3 and TRBJ2-1, the complete variable domain is EAGVVQSPRYKIIEKKQPVAFWCNPISGHNTLYWYLQNLGQGPELLIRYENEEAVDDSQLPKDRFSAERLKGVDSTLKIQPAELGDSAVYLCASSITGPYDEQFFGPGTRLTVL.

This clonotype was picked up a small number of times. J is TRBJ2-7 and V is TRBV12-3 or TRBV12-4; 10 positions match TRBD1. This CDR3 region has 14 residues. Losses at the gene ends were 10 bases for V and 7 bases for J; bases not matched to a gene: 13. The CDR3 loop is CANRPTGGMDEQYF. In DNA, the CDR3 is TGTGCCAACAGACCGACAGGGGGCATGGATGAGCAGTACTTC.

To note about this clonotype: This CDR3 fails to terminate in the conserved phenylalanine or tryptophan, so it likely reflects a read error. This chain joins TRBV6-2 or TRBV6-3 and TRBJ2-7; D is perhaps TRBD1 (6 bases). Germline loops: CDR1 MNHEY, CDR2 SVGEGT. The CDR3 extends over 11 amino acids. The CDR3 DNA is TGTACAGGGTCGGCAGGCCACGAGCAGTACTAC. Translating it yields CTGSAGHEQYY.

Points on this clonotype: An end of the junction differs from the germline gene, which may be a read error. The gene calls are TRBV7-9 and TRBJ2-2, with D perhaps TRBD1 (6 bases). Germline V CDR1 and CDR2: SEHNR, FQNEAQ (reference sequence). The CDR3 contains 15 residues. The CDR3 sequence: CGSTRTGQNTVELFF. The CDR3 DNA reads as TGTGGCAGCACCAGGACTGGACAGAACACCGTGGAGCTGTTTTTT.

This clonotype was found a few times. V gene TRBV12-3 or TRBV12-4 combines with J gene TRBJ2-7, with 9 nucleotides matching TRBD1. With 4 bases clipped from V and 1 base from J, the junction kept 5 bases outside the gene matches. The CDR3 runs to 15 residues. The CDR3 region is CASSSTGTGSYEQYF. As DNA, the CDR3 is TGTGCCAGCAGTTCAACCGGGACAGGGTCCTACGAGCAGTACTTC.

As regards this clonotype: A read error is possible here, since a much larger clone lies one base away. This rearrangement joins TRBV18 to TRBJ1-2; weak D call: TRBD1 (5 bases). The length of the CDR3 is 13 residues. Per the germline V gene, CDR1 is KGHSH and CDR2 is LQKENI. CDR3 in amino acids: CASSPTDNYCYTF. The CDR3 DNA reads TGTGCCAGCTCACCGACAGATAACTATTGCTACACCTTC.

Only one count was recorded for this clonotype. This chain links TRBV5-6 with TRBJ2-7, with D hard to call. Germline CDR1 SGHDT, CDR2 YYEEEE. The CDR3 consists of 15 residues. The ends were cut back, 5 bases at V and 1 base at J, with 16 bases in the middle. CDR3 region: CASSPTSIGSYEQYF. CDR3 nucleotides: TGTGCCAGCAGTCCGACATCGATCGGGTCCTACGAGCAGTACTTC.

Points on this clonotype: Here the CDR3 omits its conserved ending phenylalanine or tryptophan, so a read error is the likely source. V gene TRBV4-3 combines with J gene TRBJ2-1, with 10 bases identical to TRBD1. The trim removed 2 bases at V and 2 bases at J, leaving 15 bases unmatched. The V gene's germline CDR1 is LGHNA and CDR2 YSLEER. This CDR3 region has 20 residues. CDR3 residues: CASSQTPGTGELVPYNEQFS. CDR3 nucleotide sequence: TGCGCCAGCAGCCAAACGCCCGGGACAGGGGAACTTGTCCCCTACAATGAGCAGTTCTCC.

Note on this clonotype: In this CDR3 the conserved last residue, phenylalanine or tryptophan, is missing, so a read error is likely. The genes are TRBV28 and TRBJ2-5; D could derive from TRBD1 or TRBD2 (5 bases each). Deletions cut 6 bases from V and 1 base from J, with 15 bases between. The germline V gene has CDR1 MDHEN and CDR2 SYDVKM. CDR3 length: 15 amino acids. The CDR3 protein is CASRPRDRVQETQYS. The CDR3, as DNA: TGTGCCAGCAGGCCCAGGGACCGGGTCCAAGAGACCCAGTACTCC.

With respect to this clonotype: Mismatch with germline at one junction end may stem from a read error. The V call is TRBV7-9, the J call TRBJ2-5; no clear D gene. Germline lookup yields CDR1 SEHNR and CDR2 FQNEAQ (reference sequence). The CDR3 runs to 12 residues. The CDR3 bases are TGTGCCAGCAGCTTAAAAGGAGAGACCCATTACTTC. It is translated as CASSLKGETHYF. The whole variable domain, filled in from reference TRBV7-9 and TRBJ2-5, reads DTGVSQNPRHKITKRGQNVTFRCDPISEHNRLYWYRQTLGQGPEFLTYFQNEAQLEKSRLLSDRFSAERPKGSFSTLEIQRTEQGDSAMYLCASSLKGETHYFGPGTRLLVL.

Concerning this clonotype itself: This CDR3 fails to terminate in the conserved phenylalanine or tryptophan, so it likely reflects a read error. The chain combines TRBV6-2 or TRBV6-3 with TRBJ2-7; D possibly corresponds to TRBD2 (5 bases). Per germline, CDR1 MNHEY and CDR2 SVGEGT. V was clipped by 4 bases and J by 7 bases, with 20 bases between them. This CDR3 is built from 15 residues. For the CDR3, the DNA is TGTGCCAGCAGTTGCTCAGTTGGGAGCCTCGGTGAGCAGTACATC. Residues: CASSCSVGSLGEQYI.

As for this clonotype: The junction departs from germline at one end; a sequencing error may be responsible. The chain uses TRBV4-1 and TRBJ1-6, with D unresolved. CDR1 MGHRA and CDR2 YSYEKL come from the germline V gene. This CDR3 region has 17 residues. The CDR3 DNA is TGTGCCAGCAGCCATGCGGACTCCGTTCTGGATAATTCACCCCTCCATTTT. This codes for CASSHADSVLDNSPLHF.

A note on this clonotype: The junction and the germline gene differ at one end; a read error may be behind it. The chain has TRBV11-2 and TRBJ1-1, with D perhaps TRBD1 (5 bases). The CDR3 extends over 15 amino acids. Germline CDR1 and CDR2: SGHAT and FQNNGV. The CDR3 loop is CVSSFGGSRHTEVFF. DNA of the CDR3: TGTGTCAGCAGCTTCGGGGGGAGTCGGCACACTGAAGTTTTCTTT. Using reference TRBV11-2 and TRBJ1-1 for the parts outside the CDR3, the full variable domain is EAGVAQSPRYKIIEKRQSVAFWCNPISGHATLYWYQQILGQGPKLLIQFQNNGVVDDSQLPKDRFSAERLKGVDSTLKIQPAKLEDSAVYLCVSSFGGSRHTEVFFGQGTRLTVV.

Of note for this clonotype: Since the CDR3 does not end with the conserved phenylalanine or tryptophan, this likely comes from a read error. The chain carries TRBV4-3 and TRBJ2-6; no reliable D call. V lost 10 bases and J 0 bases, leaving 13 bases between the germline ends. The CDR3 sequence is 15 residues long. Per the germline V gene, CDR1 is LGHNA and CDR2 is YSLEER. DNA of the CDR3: TGCGCCAACAGTGACGGAAACTCTGGGGCCAACGTCCTGACTCTC. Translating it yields CANSDGNSGANVLTL.

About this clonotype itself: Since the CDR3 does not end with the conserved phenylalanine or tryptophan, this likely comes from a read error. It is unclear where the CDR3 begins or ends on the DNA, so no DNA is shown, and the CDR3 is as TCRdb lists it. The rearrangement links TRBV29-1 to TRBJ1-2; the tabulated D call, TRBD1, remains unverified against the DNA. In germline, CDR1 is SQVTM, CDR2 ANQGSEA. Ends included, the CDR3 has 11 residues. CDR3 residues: CSGRQIDGYTL.

CDR3 sequence: CSAGQGAWEQYF. The CDR3 DNA is TGCAGCGCTGGACAGGGGGCATGGGAGCAGTACTTC. The chain recombines TRBV29-1 with TRBJ2-7; 11 bases are a match to TRBD1. The CDR3 spans 12 residues. CDR1 and CDR2 (germline): SQVTM, ANQGSEA. J was trimmed by 7 bases and V by 7 bases; bases with no gene match: 6.

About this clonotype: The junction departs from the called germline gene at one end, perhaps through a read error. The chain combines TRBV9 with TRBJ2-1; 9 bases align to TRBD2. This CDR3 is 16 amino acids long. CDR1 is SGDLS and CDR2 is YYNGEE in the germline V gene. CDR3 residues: CATSLYSGSSYNEQFF. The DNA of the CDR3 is TGTGCCACCAGCCTATATAGCGGGAGCTCCTACAATGAGCAGTTCTTC.

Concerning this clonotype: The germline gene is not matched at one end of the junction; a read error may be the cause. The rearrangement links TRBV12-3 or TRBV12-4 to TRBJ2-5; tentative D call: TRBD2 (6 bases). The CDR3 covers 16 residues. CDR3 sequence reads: CASSLSAGRNEETQYF. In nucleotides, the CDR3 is TGTGCCAGCAGTTTATCAGCCGGGAGAAATGAAGAGACCCAATACTTC.

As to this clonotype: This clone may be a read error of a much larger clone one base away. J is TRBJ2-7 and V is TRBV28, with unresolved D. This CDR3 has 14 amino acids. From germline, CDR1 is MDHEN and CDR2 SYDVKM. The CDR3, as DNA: TGTGCCAGCTCGGCGGCCCCCCGACTCTACAAGCAGTACTTC. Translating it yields CASSAAPRLYKQYF.

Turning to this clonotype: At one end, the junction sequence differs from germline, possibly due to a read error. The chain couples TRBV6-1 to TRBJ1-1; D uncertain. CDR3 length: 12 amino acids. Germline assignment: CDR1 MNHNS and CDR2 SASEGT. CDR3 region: CANSETTVEAFF. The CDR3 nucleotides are TGTGCCAACAGTGAGACGACGGTTGAAGCTTTCTTT.

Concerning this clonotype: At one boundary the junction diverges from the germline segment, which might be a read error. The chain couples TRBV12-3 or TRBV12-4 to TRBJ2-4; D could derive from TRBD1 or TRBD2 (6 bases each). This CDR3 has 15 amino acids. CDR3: CACSSTGAVRDIQYF. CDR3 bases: TGTGCCTGCAGTTCCACGGGGGCCGTACGGGACATTCAGTACTTC.

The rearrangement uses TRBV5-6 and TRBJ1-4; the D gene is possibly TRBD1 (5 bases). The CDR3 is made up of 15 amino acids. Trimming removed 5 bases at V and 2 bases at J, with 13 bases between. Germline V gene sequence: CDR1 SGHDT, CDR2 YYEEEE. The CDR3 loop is CASSTPGTTNEKLFF. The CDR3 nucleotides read TGTGCCAGCAGTACTCCAGGGACCACTAATGAAAAACTGTTTTTT.

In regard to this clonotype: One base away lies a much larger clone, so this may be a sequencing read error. DNA of the CDR3: TGCAGTGCTAGCGCGATGACTGGACGCAATAAGCAGTTCTTC. Amino acids: CSASAMTGRNKQFF. The genes are TRBV20-1 and TRBJ2-1; D ambiguous. The CDR3 has 14 residues. Germline CDR1 and CDR2: DFQATT and SNEGSKA (reference sequence).

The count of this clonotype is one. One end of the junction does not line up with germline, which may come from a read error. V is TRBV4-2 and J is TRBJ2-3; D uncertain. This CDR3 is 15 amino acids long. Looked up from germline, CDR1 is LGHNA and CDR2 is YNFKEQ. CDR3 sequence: CTSSLRVQSTDTQYF. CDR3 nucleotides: TGTACCAGCAGCCTAAGAGTGCAGAGCACAGATACGCAGTATTTT.

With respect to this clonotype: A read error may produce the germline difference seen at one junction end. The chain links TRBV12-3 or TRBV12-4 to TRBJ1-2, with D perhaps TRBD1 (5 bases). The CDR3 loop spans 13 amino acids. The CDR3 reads CTSSYGPRRGCTF. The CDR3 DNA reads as TGTACCAGCAGCTATGGACCCCGGCGGGGCTGCACCTTC.

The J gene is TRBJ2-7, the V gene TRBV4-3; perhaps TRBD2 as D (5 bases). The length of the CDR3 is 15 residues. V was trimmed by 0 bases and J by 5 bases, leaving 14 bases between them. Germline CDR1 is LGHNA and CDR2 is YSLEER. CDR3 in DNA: TGCGCCAGCAGCCAAGATATGGAGGCGTGCGACGAGCAGTACTTC. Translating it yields CASSQDMEACDEQYF.